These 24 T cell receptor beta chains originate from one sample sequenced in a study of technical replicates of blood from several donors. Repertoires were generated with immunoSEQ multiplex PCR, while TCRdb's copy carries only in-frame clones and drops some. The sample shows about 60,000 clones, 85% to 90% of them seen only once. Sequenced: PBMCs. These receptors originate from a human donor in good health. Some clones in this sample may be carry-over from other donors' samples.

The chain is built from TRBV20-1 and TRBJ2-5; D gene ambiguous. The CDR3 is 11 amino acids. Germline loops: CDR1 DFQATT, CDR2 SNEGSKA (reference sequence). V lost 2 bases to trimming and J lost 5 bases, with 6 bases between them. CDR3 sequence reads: CSARLPETQYF. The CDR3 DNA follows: TGCAGTGCTAGACTCCCGGAGACCCAGTACTTC.

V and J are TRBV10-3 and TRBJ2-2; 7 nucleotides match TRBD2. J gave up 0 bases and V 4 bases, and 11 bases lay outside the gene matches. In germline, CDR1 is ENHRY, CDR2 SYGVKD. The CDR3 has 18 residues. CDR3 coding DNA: TGTGCCATCAGTGGGACCGTTACTAGCGCCGCGAACACCGGGGAGCTGTTTTTT. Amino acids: CAISGTVTSAANTGELFF.

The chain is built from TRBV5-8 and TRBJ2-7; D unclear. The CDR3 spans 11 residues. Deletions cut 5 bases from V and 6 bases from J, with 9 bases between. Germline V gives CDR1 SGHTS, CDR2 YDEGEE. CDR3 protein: CASSFSVEQYF. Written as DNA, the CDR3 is TGTGCCAGCAGTTTTAGTGTCGAGCAGTACTTC.

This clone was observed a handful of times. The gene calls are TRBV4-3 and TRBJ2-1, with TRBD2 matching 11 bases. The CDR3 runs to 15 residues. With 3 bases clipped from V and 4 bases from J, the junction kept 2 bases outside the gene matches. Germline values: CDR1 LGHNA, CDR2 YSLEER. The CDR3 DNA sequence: TGCGCCAGCAGCCAGACTAGCGGGGATTACAATGAGCAGTTCTTC. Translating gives CASSQTSGDYNEQFF.

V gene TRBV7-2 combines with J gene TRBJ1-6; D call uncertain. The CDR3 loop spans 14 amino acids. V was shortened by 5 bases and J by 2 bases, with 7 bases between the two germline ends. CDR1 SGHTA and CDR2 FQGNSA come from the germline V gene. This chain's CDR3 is CASSLLPYNSPLHF. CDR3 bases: TGTGCCAGCAGCCTACTCCCCTATAATTCACCCCTCCACTTT.

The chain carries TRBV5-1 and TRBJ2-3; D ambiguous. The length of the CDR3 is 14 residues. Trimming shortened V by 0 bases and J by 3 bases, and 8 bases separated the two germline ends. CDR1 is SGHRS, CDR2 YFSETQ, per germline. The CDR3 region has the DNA TGCGCCAGCAGCTTGGGGTTAGAAACAGATACGCAGTATTTT. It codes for CASSLGLETDTQYF.

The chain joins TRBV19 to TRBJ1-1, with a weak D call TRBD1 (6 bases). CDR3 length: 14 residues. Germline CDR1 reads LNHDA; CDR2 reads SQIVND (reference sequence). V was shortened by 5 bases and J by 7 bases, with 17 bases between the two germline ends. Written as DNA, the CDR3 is TGTGCCAGTAGTCCGGGACATCGAAATGTTGAAGCTTTCTTT. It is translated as CASSPGHRNVEAFF.

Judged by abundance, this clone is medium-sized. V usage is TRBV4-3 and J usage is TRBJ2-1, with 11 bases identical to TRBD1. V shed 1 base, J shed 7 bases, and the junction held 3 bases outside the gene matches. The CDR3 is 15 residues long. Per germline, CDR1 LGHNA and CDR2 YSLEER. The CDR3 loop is CASSQGTGGGNEQFF. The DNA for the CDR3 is TGCGCCAGCAGCCAAGGGACAGGGGGCGGGAATGAGCAGTTCTTC.

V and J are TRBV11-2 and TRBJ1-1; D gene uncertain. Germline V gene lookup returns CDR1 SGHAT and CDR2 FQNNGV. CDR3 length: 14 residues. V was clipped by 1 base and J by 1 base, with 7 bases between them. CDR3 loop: CASSLVRENTEAFF. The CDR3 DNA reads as TGTGCCAGCAGCTTAGTTAGAGAGAACACTGAAGCTTTCTTT.

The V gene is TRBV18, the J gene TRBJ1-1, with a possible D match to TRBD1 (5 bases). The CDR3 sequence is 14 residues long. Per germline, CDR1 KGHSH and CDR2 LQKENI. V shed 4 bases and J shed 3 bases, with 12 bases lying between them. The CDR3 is CASSLGIGDTEAFF. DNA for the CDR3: TGTGCCAGCTCACTTGGCATAGGGGACACTGAAGCTTTCTTT.

CDR3 nucleotide sequence: TGTGCCATCAGTGAGTTACTAGCGGGAGGGGAGGATGAGCAGTTCTTC. Translation: CAISELLAGGEDEQFF. The chain has TRBV10-3 and TRBJ2-1, with 13 bases identical to TRBD2. This CDR3 region has 16 residues. V dropped 1 base and J dropped 8; count of bases not matched to a gene: 5. The germline CDR1 and CDR2 sequences are ENHRY and SYGVKD.

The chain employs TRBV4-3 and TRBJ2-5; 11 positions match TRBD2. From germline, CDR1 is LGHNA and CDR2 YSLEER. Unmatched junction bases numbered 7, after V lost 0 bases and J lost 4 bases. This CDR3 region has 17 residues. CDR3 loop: CASSQDPPSGGTETQYF. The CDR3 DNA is TGCGCCAGCAGCCAAGACCCACCTAGCGGGGGGACAGAGACCCAGTACTTC.

This chain's CDR3 is CASSSRDTQYF. CDR3 sequence (DNA): TGTGCCAGCAGCTCGAGAGATACGCAGTATTTT. The chain links TRBV7-2 to TRBJ2-3; D is undetermined. This CDR3 is built from 11 residues. Germline CDR1 SGHTA, CDR2 FQGNSA. Trimming removed 4 bases from V and 5 bases from J, with 4 bases in between. The full variable domain, rest sourced from reference TRBV7-2 and TRBJ2-3, is GAGVSQSPSNKVTEKGKDVELRCDPISGHTALYWYRQSLGQGLEFLIYFQGNSAPDKSGLPSDRFSAERTGGSVSTLTIQRTQQEDSAVYLCASSSRDTQYFGPGTRLTVL.

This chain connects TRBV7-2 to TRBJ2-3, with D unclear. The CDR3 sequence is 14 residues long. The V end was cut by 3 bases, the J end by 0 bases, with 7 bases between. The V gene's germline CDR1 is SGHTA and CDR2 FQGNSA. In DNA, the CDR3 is TGTGCCAGCAGCTTCCGCGCCAGCACAGATACGCAGTATTTT. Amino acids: CASSFRASTDTQYF. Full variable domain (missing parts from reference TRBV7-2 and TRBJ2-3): GAGVSQSPSNKVTEKGKDVELRCDPISGHTALYWYRQSLGQGLEFLIYFQGNSAPDKSGLPSDRFSAERTGGSVSTLTIQRTQQEDSAVYLCASSFRASTDTQYFGPGTRLTVL.

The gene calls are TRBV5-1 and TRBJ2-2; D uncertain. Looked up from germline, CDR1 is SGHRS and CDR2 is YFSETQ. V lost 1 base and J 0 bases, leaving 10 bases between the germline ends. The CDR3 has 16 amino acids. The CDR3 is CASSLLGSANTGELFF. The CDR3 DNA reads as TGCGCCAGCAGCTTGCTAGGCAGCGCGAACACCGGGGAGCTGTTTTTT.

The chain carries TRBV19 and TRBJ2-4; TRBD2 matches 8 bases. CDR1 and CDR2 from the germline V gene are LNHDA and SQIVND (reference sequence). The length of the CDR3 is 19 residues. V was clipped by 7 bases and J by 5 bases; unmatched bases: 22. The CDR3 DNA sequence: TGTGCCAGTACCCTCGAGGGTATAGCGGGGACCCTTTGGGAAAACATTCAGTACTTC. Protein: CASTLEGIAGTLWENIQYF.

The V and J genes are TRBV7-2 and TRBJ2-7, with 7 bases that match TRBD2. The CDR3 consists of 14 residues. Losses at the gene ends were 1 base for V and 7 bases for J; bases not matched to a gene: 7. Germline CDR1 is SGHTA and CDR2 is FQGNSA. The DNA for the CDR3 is TGTGCCAGCAGCTTAGTCGCGGGAGCGGTGGAGCAGTACTTC. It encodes CASSLVAGAVEQYF.

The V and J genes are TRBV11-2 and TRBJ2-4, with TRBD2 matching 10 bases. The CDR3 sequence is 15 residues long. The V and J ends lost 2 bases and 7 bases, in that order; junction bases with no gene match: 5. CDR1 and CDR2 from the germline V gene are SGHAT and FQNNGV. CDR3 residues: CASSLQAGGPNIQYF. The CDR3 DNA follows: TGTGCCAGCAGCTTACAAGCGGGGGGGCCTAACATTCAGTACTTC.

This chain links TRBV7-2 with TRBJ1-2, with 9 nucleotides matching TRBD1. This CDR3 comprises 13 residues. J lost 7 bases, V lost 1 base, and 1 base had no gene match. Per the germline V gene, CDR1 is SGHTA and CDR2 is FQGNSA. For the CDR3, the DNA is TGTGCCAGCAGCTTAGACAGGGGGCCTGGCTACACCTTC. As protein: CASSLDRGPGYTF.

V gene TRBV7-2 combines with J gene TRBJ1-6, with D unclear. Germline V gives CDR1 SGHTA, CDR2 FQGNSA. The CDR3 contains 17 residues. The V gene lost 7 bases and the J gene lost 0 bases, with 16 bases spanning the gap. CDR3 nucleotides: TGTGCCAGCAATATGCTAGGCGTCAACTCCTATAATTCACCCCTCCACTTT. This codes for CASNMLGVNSYNSPLHF.

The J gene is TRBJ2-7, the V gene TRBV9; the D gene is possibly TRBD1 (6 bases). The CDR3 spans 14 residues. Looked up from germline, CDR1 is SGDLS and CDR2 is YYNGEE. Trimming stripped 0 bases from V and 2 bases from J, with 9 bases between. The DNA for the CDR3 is TGTGCCAGCAGCGTAGAACAGGGACCCTACGAGCAGTACTTC. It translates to CASSVEQGPYEQYF.

The CDR3 nucleotides are TGTGCCAGTAGTCCCCGGACAGGGATGAACACCGGGGAGCTGTTTTTT. This gives the protein CASSPRTGMNTGELFF. The V call is TRBV19, the J call TRBJ2-2, with 8 nucleotides matching TRBD1. Germline-derived CDR1 and CDR2 are LNHDA and SQIVND (reference sequence). The CDR3 sequence is 16 residues long. V shed 5 bases, J shed 1 base, and the junction held 6 bases outside the gene matches.

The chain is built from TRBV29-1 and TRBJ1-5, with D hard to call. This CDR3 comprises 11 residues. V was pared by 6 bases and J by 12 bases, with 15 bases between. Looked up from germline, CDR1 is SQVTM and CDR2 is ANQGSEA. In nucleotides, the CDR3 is TGCAGCGTGGCCTTCGGGTCCGACCAGCATTTT. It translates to CSVAFGSDQHF.

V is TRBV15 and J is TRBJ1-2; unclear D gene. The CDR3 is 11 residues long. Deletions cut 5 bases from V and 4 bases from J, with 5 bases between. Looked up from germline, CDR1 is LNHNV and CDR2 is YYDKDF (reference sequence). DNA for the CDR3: TGTGCCACCAGCGGGCCCTATGGCTACACCTTC. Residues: CATSGPYGYTF.